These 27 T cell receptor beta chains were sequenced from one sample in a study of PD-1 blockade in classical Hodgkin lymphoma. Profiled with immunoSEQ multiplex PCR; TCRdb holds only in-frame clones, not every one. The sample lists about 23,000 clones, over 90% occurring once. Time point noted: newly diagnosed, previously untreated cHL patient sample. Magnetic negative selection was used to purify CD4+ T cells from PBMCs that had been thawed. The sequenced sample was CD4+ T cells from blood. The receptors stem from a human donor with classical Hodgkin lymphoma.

This CDR3 is CASSFRQGKYNSPLHF. The CDR3 nucleotides read TGTGCCAGCAGCTTTCGACAGGGGAAATATAATTCACCCCTCCACTTT. This chain uses TRBV5-6 with TRBJ1-6; TRBD1 agrees at 8 bases. The J segment lost 4 bases and the V segment lost 2 bases, leaving 5 bases of the junction unmatched. There are 16 residues in the CDR3. Per the germline V gene, CDR1 is SGHDT and CDR2 is YYEEEE.

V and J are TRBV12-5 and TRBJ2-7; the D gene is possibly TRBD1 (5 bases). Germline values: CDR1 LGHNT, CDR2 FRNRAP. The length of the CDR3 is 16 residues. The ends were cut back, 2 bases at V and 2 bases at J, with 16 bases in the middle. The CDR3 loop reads CASGLTLRVSTYEQYF. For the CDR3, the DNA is TGTGCTAGTGGTTTGACCCTCAGGGTTTCTACCTACGAGCAGTACTTC.

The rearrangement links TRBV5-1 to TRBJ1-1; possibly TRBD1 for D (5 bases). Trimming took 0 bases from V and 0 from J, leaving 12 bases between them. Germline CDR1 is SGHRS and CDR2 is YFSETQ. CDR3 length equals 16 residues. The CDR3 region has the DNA TGCGCCAGCAGCTTGGGACAGAGTTTTATGAACACTGAAGCTTTCTTT. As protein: CASSLGQSFMNTEAFF.

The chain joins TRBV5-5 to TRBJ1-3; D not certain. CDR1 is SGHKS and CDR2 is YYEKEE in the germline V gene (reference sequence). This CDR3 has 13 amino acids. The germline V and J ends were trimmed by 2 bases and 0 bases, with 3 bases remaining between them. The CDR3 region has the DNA TGTGCCAGCAGCTTTTTCTCTGGAAACACCATATATTTT. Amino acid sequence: CASSFFSGNTIYF. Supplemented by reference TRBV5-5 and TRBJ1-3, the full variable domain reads DAGVTQSPTHLIKTRGQQVTLRCSPISGHKSVSWYQQVLGQGPQFIFQYYEKEERGRGNFPDRFSARQFPNYSSELNVNALLLGDSALYLCASSFFSGNTIYFGEGSWLTVV.

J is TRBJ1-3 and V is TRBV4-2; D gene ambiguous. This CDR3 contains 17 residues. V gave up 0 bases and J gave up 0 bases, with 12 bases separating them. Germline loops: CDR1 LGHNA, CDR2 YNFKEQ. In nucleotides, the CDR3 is TGTGCCAGCAGCCAAGATGGGTCGGTTCTCTCTGGAAACACCATATATTTT. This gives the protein CASSQDGSVLSGNTIYF.

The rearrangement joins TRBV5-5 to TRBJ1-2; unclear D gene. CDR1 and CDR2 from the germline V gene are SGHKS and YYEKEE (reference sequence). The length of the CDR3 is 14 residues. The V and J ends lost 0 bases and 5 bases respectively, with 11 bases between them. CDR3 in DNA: TGTGCCAGCAGCTTGGAGTTGCTGGGGTATGGCTACACCTTC. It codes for CASSLELLGYGYTF.

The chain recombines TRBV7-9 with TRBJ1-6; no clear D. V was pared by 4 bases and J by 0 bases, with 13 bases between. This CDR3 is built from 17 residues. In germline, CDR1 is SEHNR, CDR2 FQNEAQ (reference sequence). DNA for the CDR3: TGTGCCAGCAGCTCCGGTCCCGGGAGCTCCTATAATTCACCCCTCCACTTT. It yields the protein CASSSGPGSSYNSPLHF.

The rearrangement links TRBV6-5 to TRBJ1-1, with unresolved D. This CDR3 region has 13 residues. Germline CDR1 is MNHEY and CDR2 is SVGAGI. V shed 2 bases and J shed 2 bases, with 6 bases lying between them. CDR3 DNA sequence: TGTGCCAGCAGTTACGCGGGAAACACTGAAGCTTTCTTT. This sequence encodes CASSYAGNTEAFF.

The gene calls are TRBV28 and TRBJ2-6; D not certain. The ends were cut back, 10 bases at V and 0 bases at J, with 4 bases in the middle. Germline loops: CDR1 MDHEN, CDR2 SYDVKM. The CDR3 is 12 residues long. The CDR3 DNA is TGTGCCACCACCTCTGGGGCCAACGTCCTGACTTTC. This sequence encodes CATTSGANVLTF.

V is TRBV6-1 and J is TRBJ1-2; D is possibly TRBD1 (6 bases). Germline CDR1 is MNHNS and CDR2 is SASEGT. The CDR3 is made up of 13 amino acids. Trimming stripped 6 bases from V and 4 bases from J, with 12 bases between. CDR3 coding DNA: TGTGCCAGCAGGCCTGGGGGCGGCTATGGCTACACCTTC. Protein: CASRPGGGYGYTF.

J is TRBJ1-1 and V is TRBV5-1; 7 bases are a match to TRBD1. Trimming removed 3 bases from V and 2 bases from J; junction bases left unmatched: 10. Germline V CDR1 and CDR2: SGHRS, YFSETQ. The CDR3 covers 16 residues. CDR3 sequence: CASSWDSLRPNTEAFF. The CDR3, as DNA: TGCGCCAGCAGCTGGGACAGCCTCCGGCCCAACACTGAAGCTTTCTTT.

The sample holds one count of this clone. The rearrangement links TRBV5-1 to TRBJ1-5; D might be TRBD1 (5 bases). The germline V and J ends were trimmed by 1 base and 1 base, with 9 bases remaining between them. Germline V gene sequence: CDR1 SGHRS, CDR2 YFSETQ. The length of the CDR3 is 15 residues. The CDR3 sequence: CASSLTGLSNQPQHF. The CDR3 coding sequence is TGCGCCAGCAGCTTGACAGGTTTAAGCAATCAGCCCCAGCATTTT.

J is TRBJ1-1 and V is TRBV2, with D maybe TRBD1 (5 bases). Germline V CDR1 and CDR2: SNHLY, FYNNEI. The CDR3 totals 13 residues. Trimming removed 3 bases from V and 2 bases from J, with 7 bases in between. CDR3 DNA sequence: TGTGCCAGCAGTGACCAGGGCAACACTGAAGCTTTCTTT. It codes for CASSDQGNTEAFF.

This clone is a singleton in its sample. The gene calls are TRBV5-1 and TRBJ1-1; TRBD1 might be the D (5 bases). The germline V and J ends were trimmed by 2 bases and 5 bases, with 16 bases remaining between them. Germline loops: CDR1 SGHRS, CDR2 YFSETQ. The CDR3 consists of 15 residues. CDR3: CASSFRGESLTEAFF. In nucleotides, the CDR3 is TGCGCCAGCAGCTTCAGAGGGGAAAGTCTAACTGAAGCTTTCTTT.

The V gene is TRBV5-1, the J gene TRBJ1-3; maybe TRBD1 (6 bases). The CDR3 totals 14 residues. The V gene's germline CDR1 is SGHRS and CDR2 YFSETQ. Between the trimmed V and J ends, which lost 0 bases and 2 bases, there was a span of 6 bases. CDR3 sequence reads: CASSLAGAGNTIYF. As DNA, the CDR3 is TGCGCCAGCAGCTTGGCAGGGGCTGGAAACACCATATATTTT.

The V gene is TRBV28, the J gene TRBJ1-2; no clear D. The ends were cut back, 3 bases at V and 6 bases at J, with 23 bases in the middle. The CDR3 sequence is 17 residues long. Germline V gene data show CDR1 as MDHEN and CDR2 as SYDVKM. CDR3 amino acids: CASSLYGFSSTKDGYTF. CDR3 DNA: TGTGCCAGCAGTTTGTATGGATTCTCCAGTACTAAGGATGGCTACACCTTC.

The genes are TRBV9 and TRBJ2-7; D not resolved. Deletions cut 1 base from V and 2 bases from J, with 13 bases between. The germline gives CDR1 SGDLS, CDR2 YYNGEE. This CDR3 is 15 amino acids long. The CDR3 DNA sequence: TGTGCCAGCAGCGTATCGGTGGGCCGGACCTACGAGCAGTACTTC. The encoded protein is CASSVSVGRTYEQYF. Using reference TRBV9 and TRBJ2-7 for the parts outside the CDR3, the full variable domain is DSGVTQTPKHLITATGQRVTLRCSPRSGDLSVYWYQQSLDQGLQFLIQYYNGEERAKGNILERFSAQQFPDLHSELNLSSLELGDSALYFCASSVSVGRTYEQYFGPGTRLTVT.

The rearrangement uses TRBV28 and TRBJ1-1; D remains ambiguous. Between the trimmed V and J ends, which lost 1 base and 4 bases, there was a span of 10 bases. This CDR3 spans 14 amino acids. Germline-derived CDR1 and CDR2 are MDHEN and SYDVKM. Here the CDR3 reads CASSLLAFGTEAFF. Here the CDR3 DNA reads TGTGCCAGCAGTTTATTAGCCTTCGGCACTGAAGCTTTCTTT.

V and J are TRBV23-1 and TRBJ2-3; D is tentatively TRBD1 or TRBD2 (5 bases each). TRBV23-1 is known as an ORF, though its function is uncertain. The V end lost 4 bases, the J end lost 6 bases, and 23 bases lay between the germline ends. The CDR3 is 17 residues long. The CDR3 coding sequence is TGCGCCAGCAGTCCTCAAGGGTGGGACGGAGAAATTGATACGCAGTATTTT. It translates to CASSPQGWDGEIDTQYF.

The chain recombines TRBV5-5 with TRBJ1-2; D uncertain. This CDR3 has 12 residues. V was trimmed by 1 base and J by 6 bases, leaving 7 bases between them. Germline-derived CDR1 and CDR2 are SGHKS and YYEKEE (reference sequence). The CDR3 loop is CASSLNWDGYTF. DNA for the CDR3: TGTGCCAGCAGCTTGAATTGGGATGGCTACACCTTC.

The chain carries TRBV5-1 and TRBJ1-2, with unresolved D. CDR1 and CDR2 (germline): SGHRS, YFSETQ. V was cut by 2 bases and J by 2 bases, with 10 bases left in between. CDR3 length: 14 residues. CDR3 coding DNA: TGCGCCAGCAGCTTAAGTGGTGCGAACTATGGCTACACCTTC. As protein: CASSLSGANYGYTF.

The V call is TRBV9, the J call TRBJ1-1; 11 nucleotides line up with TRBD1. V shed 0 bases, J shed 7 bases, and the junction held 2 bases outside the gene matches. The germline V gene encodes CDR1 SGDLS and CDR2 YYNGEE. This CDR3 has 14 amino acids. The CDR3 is CASSVGGTGGEAFF. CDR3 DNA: TGTGCCAGCAGCGTAGGAGGGACAGGGGGTGAAGCTTTCTTT.

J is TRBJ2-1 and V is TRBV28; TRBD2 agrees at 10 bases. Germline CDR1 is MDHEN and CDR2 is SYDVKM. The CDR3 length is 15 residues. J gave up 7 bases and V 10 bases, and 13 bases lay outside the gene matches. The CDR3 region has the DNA TGTGCCACCCTGGAGGGTAGCGGGAGGAGGAATGAGCAGTTCTTC. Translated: CATLEGSGRRNEQFF. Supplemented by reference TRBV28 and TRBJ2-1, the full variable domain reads DVKVTQSSRYLVKRTGEKVFLECVQDMDHENMFWYRQDPGLGLRLIYFSYDVKMKEKGDIPEGYSVSREKKERFSLILESASTNQTSMYLCATLEGSGRRNEQFFGPGTRLTVL.

CDR3: CASSQGQGNTGELFF. CDR3 coding DNA: TGTGCCAGCAGCCAGGGACAGGGGAACACCGGGGAGCTGTTTTTT. J is TRBJ2-2 and V is TRBV4-2, with TRBD1 matching 9 bases. This CDR3 is 15 amino acids long. J lost 1 base, V lost 3 bases, and 0 bases had no gene match. CDR1 is LGHNA and CDR2 is YNFKEQ in the germline V gene.

The CDR3 here is CASSPPENRGNTEAFF. The CDR3 bases are TGCGCCAGCAGCCCCCCTGAAAACCGCGGGAACACTGAAGCTTTCTTT. The chain joins TRBV4-1 to TRBJ1-1; D call uncertain. The CDR3 sequence is 16 residues long. Trimming stripped 4 bases from V and 1 base from J, with 16 bases between. CDR1 is MGHRA and CDR2 is YSYEKL in the germline V gene.

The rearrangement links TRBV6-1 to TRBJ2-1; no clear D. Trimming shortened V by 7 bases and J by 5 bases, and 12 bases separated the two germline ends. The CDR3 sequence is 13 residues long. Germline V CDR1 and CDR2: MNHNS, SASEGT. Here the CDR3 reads CASTLSQDNEQFF. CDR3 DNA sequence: TGTGCCAGCACTCTCAGCCAAGACAATGAGCAGTTCTTC.

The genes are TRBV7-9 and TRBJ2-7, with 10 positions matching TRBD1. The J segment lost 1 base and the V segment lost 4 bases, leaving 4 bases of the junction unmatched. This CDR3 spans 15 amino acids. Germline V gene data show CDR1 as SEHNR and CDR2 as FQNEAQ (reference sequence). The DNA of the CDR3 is TGTGCCAGCAGCTCATCGGACAGGGGGTCCTACGAGCAGTACTTC. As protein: CASSSSDRGSYEQYF. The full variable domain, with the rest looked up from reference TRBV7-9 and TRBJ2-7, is DTGVSQNPRHKITKRGQNVTFRCDPISEHNRLYWYRQTLGQGPEFLTYFQNEAQLEKSRLLSDRFSAERPKGSFSTLEIQRTEQGDSAMYLCASSSSDRGSYEQYFGPGTRLTVT.